This T cell receptor beta chain originates from a study of human T cells and chemical hapten exposure. Study-wide background: Across its roughly 22 weeks, the study gave patients weekly diphenylcyclopropenone doses to the scalp.

Using its own MiXCR run on the RACE reads, TCRdb lists one record per CDR3 protein. The sample includes a few hundred thousand distinct CDR3 sequences, approximately 7.5% of them seen just once. As concerns this clonotype: Its specificity is not known.

The time point is: pre-sensitization, week 0. As for treatment: therapeutic diphenylcyclopropenone sensitization with weekly scalp DPC. General study results and limits: Patch test score tracked positively with PT1 expanded TCR counts.

Germline CDR1 and CDR2: SGHVS and FQNEAQ. The CDR3 spans 17 residues. The V and J ends lost 2 bases and 0 bases respectively, with 15 bases between them. This sample comprised whole blood, obtained in connection with sensitization to the hapten diphenylcyclopropenone (DPC). The TCR originated in a man younger than 30 with alopecia areata. Some clones in this sample may be carry-over from other donors' samples. This sequence joins TRBV7-8 and TRBJ2-3; possible D gene TRBD2, 6 bases. CDR3 amino acids: CASSLLPGVASTDTQYF. The CDR3 DNA sequence: TGTGCCAGCAGCTTATTGCCGGGGGTTGCGAGCACAGATACGCAGTATTTT.